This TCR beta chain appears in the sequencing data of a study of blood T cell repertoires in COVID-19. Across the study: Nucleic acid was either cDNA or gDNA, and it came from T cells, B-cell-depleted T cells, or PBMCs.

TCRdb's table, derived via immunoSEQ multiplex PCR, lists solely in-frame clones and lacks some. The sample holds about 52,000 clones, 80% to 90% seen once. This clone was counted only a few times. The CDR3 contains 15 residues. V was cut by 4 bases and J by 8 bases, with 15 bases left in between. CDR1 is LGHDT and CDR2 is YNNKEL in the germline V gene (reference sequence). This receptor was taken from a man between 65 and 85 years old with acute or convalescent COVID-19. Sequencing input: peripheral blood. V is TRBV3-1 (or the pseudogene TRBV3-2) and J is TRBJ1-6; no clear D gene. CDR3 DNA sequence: TGTGCCAGCAGCCCGCGGGCCGAAAGGGATTCACCCCTCCACTTT. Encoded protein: CASSPRAERDSPLHF.